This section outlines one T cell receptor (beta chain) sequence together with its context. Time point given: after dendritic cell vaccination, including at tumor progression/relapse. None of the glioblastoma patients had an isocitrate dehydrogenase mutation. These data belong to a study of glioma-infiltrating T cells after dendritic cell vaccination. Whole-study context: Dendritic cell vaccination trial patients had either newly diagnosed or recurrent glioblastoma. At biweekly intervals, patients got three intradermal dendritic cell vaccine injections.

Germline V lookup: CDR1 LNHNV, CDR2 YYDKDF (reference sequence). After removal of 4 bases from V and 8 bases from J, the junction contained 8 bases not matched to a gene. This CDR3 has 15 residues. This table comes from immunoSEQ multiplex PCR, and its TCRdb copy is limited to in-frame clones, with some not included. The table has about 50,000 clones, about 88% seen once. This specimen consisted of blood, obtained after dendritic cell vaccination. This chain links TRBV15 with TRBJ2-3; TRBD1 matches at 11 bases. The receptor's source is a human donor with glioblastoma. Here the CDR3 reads CATSNRDRGLVTQYF. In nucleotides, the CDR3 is TGTGCCACCAGCAACCGGGACAGGGGGTTGGTTACGCAGTATTTT.